This note documents a single TCR beta chain sequence. This clonotype has at least ten counts. It lacks a known antigen. It has no much larger one-base neighbor in the sample; base qualities were not kept. This entry is derived from a study of Graves' ophthalmopathy and Graves' hyperthyroidism listed by TCRdb under 2018. With regard to the full study: Peripheral blood was collected before any treatment was given, at the time of initial diagnosis. The study used signatures of the TCR beta repertoire to tell Graves' ophthalmopathy apart from Graves' hyperthyroidism and to predict which patients would progress to ophthalmopathy. In total, over 130 blood samples were TCR-sequenced: roughly 45 ophthalmopathy, under 85 hyperthyroidism and roughly 17 hyperthyroidism-to-ophthalmopathy patients. The independent validation cohort included 20 or so hyperthyroidism patients plus 17 patients who later progressed from hyperthyroidism to ophthalmopathy. T-cell repertoires of thyroid tissue and blood were compared in over 5 hyperthyroidism patients. Following sample collection, hyperthyroidism patients were given methimazole at a starting dose of 30 mg daily, and ophthalmopathy patients were given high-dose intravenous methylprednisolone. The 85 to 100 discovery patients were divided at random into training and test sets in a 7:3 ratio. To explore V-J signatures that separate ophthalmopathy from hyperthyroidism, a discovery set of approximately 100 patients was enrolled, consisting of 40 to 45 with ophthalmopathy and fewer than 60 with stable hyperthyroidism.

Study-wide conclusions, independent of this receptor: In validation, the model predicted ophthalmopathy progression with less than 71% sensitivity and roughly 78% specificity; roughly 11 predicted patients were CT-confirmed with GO in a median of 6.5 months. Sample size was not predetermined statistically, and investigators were not blinded to group allocation. Most of the expanded thyroid clonotypes with a frequency above 0.001 were also detected in blood, and it was suggested that the thyroid immune response may be reflected by blood repertoires. Ophthalmopathy was separated from stable hyperthyroidism by the 13-signature model with around 89% sensitivity and about 83% specificity in cross-validation and with 80%/75% in the test set.

Cut back by 4 bases and 6 bases, the V and J ends lie 12 bases apart. The germline V gene provides CDR1 SGHAT and CDR2 FQNNGV. The CDR3 goes from the cysteine to the phenylalanine over 14 residues. Only the CDR3 part of the read is kept: 42 bases, read in frame from the first base. For repertoire sequencing, the TCR beta CDR3 regions were amplified from RNA transcripts. HTBI primers and the Qiagen OneStep RT-PCR kit were used in a first-round RT-PCR, which was followed by a second-round multiplex PCR, size selection and purification. Libraries were sequenced on an Illumina HiSeq2000 using paired-end 100 bp reads. As for the authors' bioinformatics: SOAPnuke was used to process the reads, removing any read that contained adapters or uncalled bases, had a mean Phred below 15, or lacked an exact match to the constant primer or identifier. COPE v1.2.5 was used to merge high-quality paired reads. Clonotypes were defined as unique nucleotide sequences and were aligned to IMGT TRB V, D and J references using MiTCR v1.1. The analysis was limited to V-J combinations with a frequency above 0.0001, which together covered roughly 99% of the repertoires. For each V-J combination, a TCR clonal expansion and chaos score was defined as the ratio of F50 clonal expansion to chaos observed in the TCRdist matrix. Welch's t-statistics and random forest were used to reduce the features to about a dozen V-J combinations, which were then used as input to a naive Bayes classifier. The Morisita-Horn index was used to measure how similar the thyroid and blood repertoires were. TCRdb ran its own pipeline on the public reads, namely fastp trimming at Q25 and MiXCR clone calling, and kept in-frame beta chains. Every distinct CDR3 protein forms one entry, paired with its most common genes and DNA. These V and J calls are TCRdb output, not the study's own analysis. A total of approximately 380,000 distinct CDR3 sequences appear in this sample, under 25% of them only once. Together, the top ten hold more than 2.5% of the sample.

A patient counted as having stable hyperthyroidism if there was no progression to ophthalmopathy within 18 months of follow-up. Patients with hyperthyroidism were aged 18 to 65 years, had been newly diagnosed, and had a disease duration of less than 2 months. Patients with other autoimmune diseases, uncontrolled infections, pregnancy or lactation were excluded from the study. Diagnosis was based on clinical symptoms, serum thyroxine, TRAb, thyroid ultrasound and orbital computed tomography. PBMCs were isolated from around 10 ml of fresh peripheral blood by Ficoll-Paque density gradient centrifugation. Total RNA was extracted using Trizol reagent, and RNA quality was checked on an Agilent 2100 Bioanalyzer.

The chain is encoded by TRBV11-2 joined to TRBJ2-2; the D gene is perhaps TRBD2, from 6 matching bases. This clonotype was sampled from a woman between 18 and 30 years old with stable Graves' hyperthyroidism. Donor details come from another sample of the same person, matched by shared clones. The sample was peripheral blood. The DNA reads TGTGCCAGCAGCTCCCGTAGCGGATCCGGGGAGCTGTTTTTT. It translates to CASSSRSGSGELFF.